The entry below describes one TCR beta chain. Its antigen is currently unknown. TCRdb keeps only in-frame clones here, not all; method: immunoSEQ multiplex PCR. This sample has about 58,000 clones; 90% occur once, and the top ten carry about 1%. The data were taken from a study of cytomegalovirus exposure and HLA in healthy donors. Whole-study context: The same platform was used for the roughly 120 validation repertoires as for the roughly 700 first-cohort repertoires, as reported in a later analysis.

The J segment lost 3 bases and the V segment lost 4 bases, leaving 1 base of the junction unmatched. The CDR3 is made up of 13 amino acids. The germline gives CDR1 SGHDT, CDR2 YYEEEE. Study-level points and caveats: The study flagged some 180 TCR beta chains as cytomegalovirus-associated. The tendency of first-cohort TCR clusters to co-occur in the approximately 120 validation repertoires was identified by a subsequent analysis. Specific recognition of CMV antigens was confirmed in vitro for a few chains (all CMV-associated).

Input material: PBMCs. The chain employs TRBV5-6 and TRBJ2-1; 7 bases line up with TRBD1. The sequence was obtained from a young man in good health and CMV-seronegative. For the CDR3, the DNA is TGTGCCAGCAGCCGACAGGGCTACAATGAGCAGTTCTTC. Residues: CASSRQGYNEQFF.